One and the same sample provided the 10 T cell receptor beta chains below, sequenced in a study of cytomegalovirus exposure and HLA in healthy donors. The PCR made use of 60 Vbeta and 13 Jbeta primers. Assay used: immunoSEQ multiplex PCR; TCRdb lists only in-frame clones, some missing. The sample records roughly 150,000 clones, more than 7.5% being singletons. Sequenced material: PBMCs. The source is a man aged 50 to 59 in good health and CMV-seronegative.

This clone was counted a few times. The V call is TRBV19, the J call TRBJ2-4, with D tentatively TRBD1 (7 bases). Germline V gene sequence: CDR1 LNHDA, CDR2 SQIVND (reference sequence). CDR3 length: 15 residues. Trimming removed 4 bases at V and 7 bases at J, with 17 bases between. CDR3 bases: TGTGCCAGTAGTAGGGGGGCGACAGGGAAGAACATTCAGTACTTC. Its protein product is CASSRGATGKNIQYF.

CDR3 nucleotide sequence: TGCGCCAGCAGCTTGGACACGATTCAAGAGACCCAGTACTTC. It specifies CASSLDTIQETQYF. This chain uses TRBV5-1 with TRBJ2-5; unclear D gene. Trimming took 0 bases from V and 2 from J, leaving 8 bases between them. Germline values: CDR1 SGHRS, CDR2 YFSETQ. This CDR3 comprises 14 residues.

Of note for this clone: An end of the junction differs from the germline gene, which may be a read error. The rearrangement links TRBV7-9 to TRBJ2-7; 11 bases match TRBD2. Germline V gene sequence: CDR1 SEHNR, CDR2 FQNEAQ (reference sequence). The CDR3 sequence is 15 residues long. The chain's CDR3 is CASSPLAGGPYEQCF. CDR3 sequence (DNA): TGTGCCAGCAGCCCCTTAGCGGGAGGGCCCTACGAGCAGTGCTTC.

The chain has TRBV5-6 and TRBJ2-7, with D perhaps matching TRBD1 (5 bases). V lost 4 bases, J lost 1 base, and 18 bases lay in between. The CDR3 is made up of 16 amino acids. Germline assignment: CDR1 SGHDT and CDR2 YYEEEE. The CDR3 DNA is TGTGCCAGCAGCGTGGTTACAGGCGACCTTTCCTACGAGCAGTACTTC. It codes for CASSVVTGDLSYEQYF. The full variable domain, its missing parts supplied by reference TRBV5-6 and TRBJ2-7, is DAGVTQSPTHLIKTRGQQVTLRCSPKSGHDTVSWYQQALGQGPQFIFQYYEEEERQRGNFPDRFSGHQFPNYSSELNVNALLLGDSALYLCASSVVTGDLSYEQYFGPGTRLTVT.

This clone was found a few times. Other DNA variants within this sample encode the same CDR3. This rearrangement joins TRBV27 to TRBJ2-3; 12 bases map to TRBD2. CDR3 length equals 15 residues. Looked up from germline, CDR1 is MNHEY and CDR2 is SMNVEV (reference sequence). V lost 5 bases to trimming and J lost 3 bases; unmatched junction nucleotides: 3. The CDR3 nucleotides are TGTGCCAGCAGTCTGACTAGCGGGAGTACAGATACGCAGTATTTT. Residues: CASSLTSGSTDTQYF.

V usage is TRBV19 and J usage is TRBJ2-1; 9 bases agree with TRBD1. V dropped 6 bases and J dropped 2; count of bases not matched to a gene: 5. This CDR3 is 15 amino acids long. CDR1 and CDR2 (germline): LNHDA, SQIVND (reference sequence). CDR3 sequence: CASSRGDRAYNEQFF. The CDR3, as DNA: TGTGCCAGTAGCAGGGGGGACAGGGCCTACAATGAGCAGTTCTTC.

There are a few counts of this clone. The V and J genes are TRBV25-1 and TRBJ2-5, with 7 bases fitting TRBD1. There are 14 residues in the CDR3. V gave up 6 bases and J gave up 1 base; unmatched junction bases: 5. Germline CDR1 reads MGHDK; CDR2 reads SYGVNS. The CDR3 DNA reads as TGTGCCAGCAGAGAGGACAGGTTCCAAGAGACCCAGTACTTC. Translated: CASREDRFQETQYF.

This clone has just a few counts. V gene TRBV5-4 combines with J gene TRBJ2-1, with 9 bases fitting TRBD2. Trimming cost V 2 bases and J 5 bases; bases outside gene matches: 5. The germline V gene encodes CDR1 SGHNT and CDR2 YYREEE (reference sequence). The CDR3 is 15 residues long. The CDR3 bases are TGTGCCAGCAGCTTTGGGCTAGCGGGAAACAATGAGCAGTTCTTC. Its protein is CASSFGLAGNNEQFF.

Of note for this clone: This specimen includes other DNA sequences encoding the same CDR3. The rearrangement links TRBV7-3 to TRBJ1-2; D possibly corresponds to TRBD1 (6 bases). The V gene lost 2 bases and the J gene lost 2 bases, with 9 bases spanning the gap. CDR3 length equals 14 residues. In germline, CDR1 is SGHTA, CDR2 FQGTGA. The CDR3 region is CASSLGQGNYGYTF. The CDR3 region has the DNA TGTGCCAGCAGCTTAGGTCAGGGGAACTATGGCTACACCTTC.

This clone came up a few times. The genes are TRBV6-5 and TRBJ1-5; tentatively, D is TRBD1 (5 bases). Per germline, CDR1 MNHEY and CDR2 SVGAGI. V lost 2 bases to trimming and J lost 2 bases, with 10 bases between them. The CDR3 loop spans 15 amino acids. The chain's CDR3 is CASSYGGGGNQPQHF. DNA of the CDR3: TGTGCCAGCAGTTACGGGGGAGGAGGCAATCAGCCCCAGCATTTT.